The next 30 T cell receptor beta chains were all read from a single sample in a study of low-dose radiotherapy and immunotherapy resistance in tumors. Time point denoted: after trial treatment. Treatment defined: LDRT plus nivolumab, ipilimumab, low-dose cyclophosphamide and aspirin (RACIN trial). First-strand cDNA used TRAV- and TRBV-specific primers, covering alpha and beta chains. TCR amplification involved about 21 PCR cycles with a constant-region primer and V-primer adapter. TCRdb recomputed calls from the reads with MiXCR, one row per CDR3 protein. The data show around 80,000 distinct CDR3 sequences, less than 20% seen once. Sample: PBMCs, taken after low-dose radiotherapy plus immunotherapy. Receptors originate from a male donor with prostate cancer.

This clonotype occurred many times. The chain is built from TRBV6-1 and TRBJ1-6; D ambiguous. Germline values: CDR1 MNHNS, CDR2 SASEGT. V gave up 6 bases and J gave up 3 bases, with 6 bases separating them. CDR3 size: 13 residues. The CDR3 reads CASSRDYNSPLHF. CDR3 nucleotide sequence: TGTGCCAGCAGCCGGGACTATAATTCACCCCTCCACTTT.

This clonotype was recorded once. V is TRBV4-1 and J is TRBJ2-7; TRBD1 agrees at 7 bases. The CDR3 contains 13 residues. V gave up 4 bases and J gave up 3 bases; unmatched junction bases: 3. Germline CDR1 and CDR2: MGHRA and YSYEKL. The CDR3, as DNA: TGCGCCAGCAGCCGGGGACAGAACTACGAGCAGTACTTC. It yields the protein CASSRGQNYEQYF.

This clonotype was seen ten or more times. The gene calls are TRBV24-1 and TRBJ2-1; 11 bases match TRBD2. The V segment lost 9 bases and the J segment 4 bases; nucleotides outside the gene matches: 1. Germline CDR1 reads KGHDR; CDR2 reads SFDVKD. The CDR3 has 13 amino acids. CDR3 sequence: CATGTSGYNEQFF. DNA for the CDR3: TGTGCCACCGGGACTAGCGGATACAATGAGCAGTTCTTC.

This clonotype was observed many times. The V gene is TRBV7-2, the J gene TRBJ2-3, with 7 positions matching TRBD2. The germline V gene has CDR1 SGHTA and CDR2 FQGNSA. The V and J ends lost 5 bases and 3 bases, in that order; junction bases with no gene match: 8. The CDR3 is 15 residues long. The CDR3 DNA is TGTGCCAGCAGCCTGGGGGGGGGAGCGACAGATACGCAGTATTTT. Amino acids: CASSLGGGATDTQYF.

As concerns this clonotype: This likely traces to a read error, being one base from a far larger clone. The CDR3 DNA reads TGTGCCAGCAGTTACTCGCCGGGGGCTCAAGAGACCCGGTACTTC. The encoded protein is CASSYSPGAQETRYF. V gene TRBV6-1 combines with J gene TRBJ2-5; D possibly matches TRBD1 or TRBD2 (6 bases each). This CDR3 comprises 15 residues. The germline V gene has CDR1 MNHNS and CDR2 SASEGT.

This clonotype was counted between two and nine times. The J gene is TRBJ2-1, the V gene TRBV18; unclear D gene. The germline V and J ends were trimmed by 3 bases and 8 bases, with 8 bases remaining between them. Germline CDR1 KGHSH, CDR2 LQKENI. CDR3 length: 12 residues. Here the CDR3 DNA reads TGTGCCAGCTCACCCCAGGCCCATGAGCAGTTCTTC. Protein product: CASSPQAHEQFF.

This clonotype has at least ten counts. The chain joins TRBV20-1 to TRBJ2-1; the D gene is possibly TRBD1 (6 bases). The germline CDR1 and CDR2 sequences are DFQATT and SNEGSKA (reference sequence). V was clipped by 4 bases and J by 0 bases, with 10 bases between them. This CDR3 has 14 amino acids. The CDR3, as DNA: TGCAGTGCTAACAGGGCGGGCTCCTACAATGAGCAGTTCTTC. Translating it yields CSANRAGSYNEQFF.

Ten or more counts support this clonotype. This chain's CDR3 is CSAGTRFFTDTQYF. DNA for the CDR3: TGCAGTGCTGGAACTCGCTTCTTCACAGATACGCAGTATTTT. The chain employs TRBV20-1 and TRBJ2-3; D is uncertain. V was trimmed by 5 bases and J by 2 bases, leaving 14 bases between them. CDR3 length: 14 residues. Germline lookup yields CDR1 DFQATT and CDR2 SNEGSKA (reference sequence).

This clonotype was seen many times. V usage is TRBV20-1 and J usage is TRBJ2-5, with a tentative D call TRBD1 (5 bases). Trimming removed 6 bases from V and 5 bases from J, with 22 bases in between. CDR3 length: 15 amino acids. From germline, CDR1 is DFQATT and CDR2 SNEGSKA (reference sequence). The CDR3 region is CSANRQPIDQETQYF. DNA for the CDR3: TGCAGTGCCAACAGACAGCCCATTGATCAGGAGACCCAGTACTTC.

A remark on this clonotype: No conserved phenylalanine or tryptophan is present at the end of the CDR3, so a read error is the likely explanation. As DNA, the CDR3 is TGTGCCAGCAGTATTTTCAGTGAGCAGTTCCTC. It translates to CASSIFSEQFL. The J gene is TRBJ2-1, the V gene TRBV2; D is ambiguous. The CDR3 extends over 11 amino acids. Germline lookup yields CDR1 SNHLY and CDR2 FYNNEI. The V end was cut by 5 bases, the J end by 9 bases, with 8 bases between.

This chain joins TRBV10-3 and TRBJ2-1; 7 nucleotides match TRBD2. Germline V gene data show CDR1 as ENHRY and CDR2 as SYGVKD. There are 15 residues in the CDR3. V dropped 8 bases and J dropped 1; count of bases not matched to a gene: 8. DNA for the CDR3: TGTGCCATCCGTCCTAGCGGAGATTCCTACAATGAGCAGTTCTTC. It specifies CAIRPSGDSYNEQFF.

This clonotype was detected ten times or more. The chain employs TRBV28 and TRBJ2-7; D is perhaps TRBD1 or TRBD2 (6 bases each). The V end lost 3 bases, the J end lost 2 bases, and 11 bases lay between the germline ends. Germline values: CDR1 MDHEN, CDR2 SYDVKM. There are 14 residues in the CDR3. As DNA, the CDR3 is TGTGCCAGCAGTTTCGAGGGGGGAACCTACGAGCAGTACTTC. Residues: CASSFEGGTYEQYF.

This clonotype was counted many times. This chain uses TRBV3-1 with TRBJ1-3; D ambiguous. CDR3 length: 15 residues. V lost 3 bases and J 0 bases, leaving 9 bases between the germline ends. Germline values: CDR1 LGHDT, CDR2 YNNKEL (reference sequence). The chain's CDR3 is CASSHKGISGNTIYF. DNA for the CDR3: TGTGCCAGCAGCCACAAAGGGATCTCTGGAAACACCATATATTTT.

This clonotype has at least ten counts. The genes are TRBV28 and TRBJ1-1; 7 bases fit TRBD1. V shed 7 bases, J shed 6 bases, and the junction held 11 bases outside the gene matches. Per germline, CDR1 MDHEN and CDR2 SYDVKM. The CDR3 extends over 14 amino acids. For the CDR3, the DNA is TGTGCCAGCACCTCAGGGGGTCAGGTTCCTGAAGCTTTCTTT. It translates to CASTSGGQVPEAFF.

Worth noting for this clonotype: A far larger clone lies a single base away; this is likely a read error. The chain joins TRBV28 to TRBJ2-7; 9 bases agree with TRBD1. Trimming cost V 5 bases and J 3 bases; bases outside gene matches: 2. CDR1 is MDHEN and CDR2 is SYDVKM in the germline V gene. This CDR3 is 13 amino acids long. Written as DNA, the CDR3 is TGTGCCAGCAGTGGGGGACAGGGCTACGAGCAGTACTTC. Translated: CASSGGQGYEQYF.

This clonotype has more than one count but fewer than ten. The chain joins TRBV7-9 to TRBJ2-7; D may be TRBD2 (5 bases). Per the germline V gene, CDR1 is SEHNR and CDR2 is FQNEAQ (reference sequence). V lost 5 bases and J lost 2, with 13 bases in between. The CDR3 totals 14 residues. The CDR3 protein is CASSPPGIAYEQYF. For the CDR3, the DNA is TGTGCCAGCAGCCCGCCCGGGATTGCCTACGAGCAGTACTTC.

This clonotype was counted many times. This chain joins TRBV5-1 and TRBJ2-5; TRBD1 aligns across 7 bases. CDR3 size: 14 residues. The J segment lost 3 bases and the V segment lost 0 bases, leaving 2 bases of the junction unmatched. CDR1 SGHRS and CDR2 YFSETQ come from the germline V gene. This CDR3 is CASSLGQGEETQYF. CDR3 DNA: TGCGCCAGCAGCTTGGGTCAGGGGGAAGAGACCCAGTACTTC.

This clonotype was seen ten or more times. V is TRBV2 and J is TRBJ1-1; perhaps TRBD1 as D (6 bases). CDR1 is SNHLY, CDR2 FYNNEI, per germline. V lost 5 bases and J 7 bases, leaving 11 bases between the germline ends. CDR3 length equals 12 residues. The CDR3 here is CASSNTGIEAFF. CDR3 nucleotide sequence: TGTGCCAGCAGTAACACAGGGATTGAAGCTTTCTTT.

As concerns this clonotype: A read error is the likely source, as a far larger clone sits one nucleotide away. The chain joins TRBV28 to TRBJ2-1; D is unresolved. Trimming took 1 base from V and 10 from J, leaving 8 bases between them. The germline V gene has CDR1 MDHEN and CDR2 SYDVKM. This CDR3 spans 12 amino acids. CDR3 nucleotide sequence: TGTGCCAGCAGTTTATCGGGCAGCGAGCAGTTCTTC. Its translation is CASSLSGSEQFF.

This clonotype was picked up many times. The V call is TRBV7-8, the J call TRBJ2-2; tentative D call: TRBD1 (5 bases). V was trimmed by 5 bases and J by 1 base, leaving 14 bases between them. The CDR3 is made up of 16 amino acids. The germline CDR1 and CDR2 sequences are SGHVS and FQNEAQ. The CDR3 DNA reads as TGTGCCAGCAGCCATAGACAGCCAGTGAACACCGGGGAGCTGTTTTTT. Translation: CASSHRQPVNTGELFF.

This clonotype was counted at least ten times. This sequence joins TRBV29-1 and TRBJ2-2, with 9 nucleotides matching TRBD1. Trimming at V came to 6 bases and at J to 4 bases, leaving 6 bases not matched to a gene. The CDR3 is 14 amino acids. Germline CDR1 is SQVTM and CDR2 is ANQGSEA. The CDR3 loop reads CSVGRTGVTGELFF. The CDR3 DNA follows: TGCAGCGTCGGGAGGACAGGGGTCACCGGGGAGCTGTTTTTT.

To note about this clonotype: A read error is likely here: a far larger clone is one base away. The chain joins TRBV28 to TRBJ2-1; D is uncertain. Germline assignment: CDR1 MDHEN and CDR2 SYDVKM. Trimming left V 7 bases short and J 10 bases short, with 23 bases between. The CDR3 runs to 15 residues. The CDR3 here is CASNPNRVQTYEQFF. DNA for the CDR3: TGTGCCAGCAACCCAAACCGGGTGCAGACCTACGAGCAGTTCTTC.

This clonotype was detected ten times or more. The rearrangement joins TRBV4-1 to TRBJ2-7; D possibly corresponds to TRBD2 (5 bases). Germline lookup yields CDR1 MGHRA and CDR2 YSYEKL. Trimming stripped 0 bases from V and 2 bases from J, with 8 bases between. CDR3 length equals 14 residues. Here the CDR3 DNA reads TGCGCCAGCAGCCAAGATCCGGGAACCTACGAGCAGTACTTC. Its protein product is CASSQDPGTYEQYF.

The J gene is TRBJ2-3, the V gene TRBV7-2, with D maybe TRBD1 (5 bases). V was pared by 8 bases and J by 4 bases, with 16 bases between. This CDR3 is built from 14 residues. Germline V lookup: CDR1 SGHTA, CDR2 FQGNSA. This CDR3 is CASATANTADTQYF. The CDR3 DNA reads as TGTGCCAGCGCGACAGCCAACACCGCAGATACGCAGTATTTT.

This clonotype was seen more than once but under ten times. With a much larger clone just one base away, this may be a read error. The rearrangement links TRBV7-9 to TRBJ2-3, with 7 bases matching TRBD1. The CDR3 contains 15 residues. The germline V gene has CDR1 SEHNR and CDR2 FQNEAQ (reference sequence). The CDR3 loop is CAISRGTVSTDTQYF. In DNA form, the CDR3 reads TGTGCCATCAGCCGTGGGACAGTTAGCACAGATACGCAGTATTTT.

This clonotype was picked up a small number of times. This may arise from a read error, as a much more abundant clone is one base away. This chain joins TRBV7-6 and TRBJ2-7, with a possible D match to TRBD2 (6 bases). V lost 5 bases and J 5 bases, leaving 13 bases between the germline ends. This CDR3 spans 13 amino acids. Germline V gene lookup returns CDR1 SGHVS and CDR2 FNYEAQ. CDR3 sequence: CASSPRLVNEQYF. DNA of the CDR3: TGTGCCAGCAGCCCGAGACTAGTTAACGAGCAGTACTTC.

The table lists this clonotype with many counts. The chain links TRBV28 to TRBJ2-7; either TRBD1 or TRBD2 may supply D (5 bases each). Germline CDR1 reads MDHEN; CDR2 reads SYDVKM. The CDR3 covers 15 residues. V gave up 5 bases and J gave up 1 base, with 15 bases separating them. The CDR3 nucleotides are TGTGCCAGCAGTCCCCAGAGGGGTGGGTCCTACGAGCAGTACTTC. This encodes CASSPQRGGSYEQYF.

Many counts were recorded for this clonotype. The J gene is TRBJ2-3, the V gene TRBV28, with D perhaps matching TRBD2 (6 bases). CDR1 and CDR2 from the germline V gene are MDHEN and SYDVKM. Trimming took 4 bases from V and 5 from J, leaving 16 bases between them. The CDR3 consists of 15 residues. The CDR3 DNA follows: TGTGCCAGCAGTTCTCCGGGTCCCGGGGGAGATACGCAGTATTTT. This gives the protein CASSSPGPGGDTQYF.

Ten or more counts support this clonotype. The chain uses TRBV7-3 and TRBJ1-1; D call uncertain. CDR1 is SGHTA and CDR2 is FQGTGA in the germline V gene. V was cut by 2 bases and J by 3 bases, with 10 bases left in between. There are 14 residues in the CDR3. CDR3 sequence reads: CASSLGYGYTEAFF. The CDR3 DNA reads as TGTGCCAGCAGCTTAGGGTACGGCTACACTGAAGCTTTCTTT. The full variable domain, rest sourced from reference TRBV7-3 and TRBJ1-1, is GAGVSQTPSNKVTEKGKYVELRCDPISGHTALYWYRQSLGQGPEFLIYFQGTGAADDSGLPNDRFFAVRPEGSVSTLKIQRTERGDSAVYLCASSLGYGYTEAFFGQGTRLTVV.

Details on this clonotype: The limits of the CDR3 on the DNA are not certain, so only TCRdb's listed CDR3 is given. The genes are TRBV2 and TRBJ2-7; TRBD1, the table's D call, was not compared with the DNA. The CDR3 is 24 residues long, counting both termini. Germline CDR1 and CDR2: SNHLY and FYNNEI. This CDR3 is CASSELENTEAFFGQGTGSYEQYF.